In this sample, the clone carrying this T cell receptor beta chain turned up a few times. Repertoires were generated with immunoSEQ multiplex PCR, while TCRdb's copy carries only in-frame clones and drops some. The data contain approximately 80,000 clones, roughly 86% of them singletons. The data originate from a study of cytotoxic CD8 clonotypes in ibrutinib-treated CLL. Germline V gene data show CDR1 as SGHTA and CDR2 as FQGTGA. The CDR3 sequence is 13 residues long. Trimming took off 5 bases at V and 5 bases at J, with 11 bases between the two ends. The sequence came from a human donor with chronic lymphocytic leukemia. Source: PBMCs, taken before ibrutinib treatment. The rearrangement joins TRBV7-3 to TRBJ2-3; D gene unclear. In DNA, the CDR3 is TGTGCCAGCAGCCTCCGACGGCAAGATACGCAGTATTTT. This codes for CASSLRRQDTQYF. Combining the CDR3 with reference TRBV7-3 and TRBJ2-3 gives the whole variable domain GAGVSQTPSNKVTEKGKYVELRCDPISGHTALYWYRQSLGQGPEFLIYFQGTGAADDSGLPNDRFFAVRPEGSVSTLKIQRTERGDSAVYLCASSLRRQDTQYFGPGTRLTVL.